A few counts support the clone carrying this T cell receptor beta chain. This record belongs to a study of T-cell reconstitution after alpha-beta-depleted transplantation in children. Preparing the TCRbeta library involved the use of unique molecular identifiers. TCRdb called the PCR reads again in MiXCR, with one record for every CDR3 protein. Of 400,000 to 450,000 distinct CDR3 sequences in the sample, approximately 41% are singletons; the top ten hold around a quarter. Between the trimmed V and J ends, which lost 3 bases and 1 base, there was a span of 12 bases. Germline CDR1 MGHRA, CDR2 YSYEKL. The CDR3 has 15 residues.

This chain joins TRBV4-1 and TRBJ2-5, with D perhaps being TRBD1 or TRBD2 (5 bases each). Sequencing used PBMCs, obtained before TCRalphabeta/CD19-depleted stem cell transplant. The clonotype originates from a girl aged 2 to 10 with aplastic anemia, due to receive a stem cell transplant. CDR3 bases: TGCGCCAGCAGCCATTTCGGGGACGCCCAAGAGACCCAGTACTTC. Protein sequence: CASSHFGDAQETQYF.